The TCR beta chain under discussion was sequenced for a study of T cell repertoires in cytomegalovirus infection. For the study at large: Public TCR beta signatures provided an indication of both CMV infection and a matching HLA type.

TCRdb re-analysed the reads in MiXCR, keeping a single row per CDR3 protein. The data contain hundreds of thousands of distinct CDR3 sequences, 20% to 25% of them singletons. Trimming shortened V by 0 bases and J by 1 base, and 24 bases separated the two germline ends. The CDR3 runs 20 residues. Germline V gives CDR1 SQVTM, CDR2 ANQGSEA. This clonotype was sampled from a human donor in good health (CMV status not recorded). Some clones in this sample may be carry-over from other donors' samples. The specimen was CD8+ T cells from PBMCs. The chain links TRBV29-1 to TRBJ2-2; a possible D gene is TRBD2 (6 bases). The CDR3 coding sequence is TGCAGCGTTGAAGAAACCCCGTCTGGGGGGTCAAGAGAGAACACCGGGGAGCTGTTTTTT. Encoded protein: CSVEETPSGGSRENTGELFF.